This T cell receptor (beta chain) derives from a study of control samples from healthy donors and cancer patients. Repertoires were generated with immunoSEQ multiplex PCR, while TCRdb's copy carries only in-frame clones and drops some. The sample includes fewer than 500,000 clones, 80% to 95% seen only once; the top ten take more than 6%. Looked up from germline, CDR1 is MNHEY and CDR2 is SVGAGI. CDR3 size: 15 residues. J was trimmed by 4 bases and V by 7 bases; bases with no gene match: 13. This chain joins TRBV6-5 and TRBJ2-7; 7 bases map to TRBD1. This TCR was sampled from a man aged 35 to 55 with head and neck cancer. Material for sequencing was PBMCs. The CDR3 DNA is TGTGCCAGCACCAGAAAAGCAACAGGGGAATACGAGCAGTACTTC. This gives the protein CASTRKATGEYEQYF.